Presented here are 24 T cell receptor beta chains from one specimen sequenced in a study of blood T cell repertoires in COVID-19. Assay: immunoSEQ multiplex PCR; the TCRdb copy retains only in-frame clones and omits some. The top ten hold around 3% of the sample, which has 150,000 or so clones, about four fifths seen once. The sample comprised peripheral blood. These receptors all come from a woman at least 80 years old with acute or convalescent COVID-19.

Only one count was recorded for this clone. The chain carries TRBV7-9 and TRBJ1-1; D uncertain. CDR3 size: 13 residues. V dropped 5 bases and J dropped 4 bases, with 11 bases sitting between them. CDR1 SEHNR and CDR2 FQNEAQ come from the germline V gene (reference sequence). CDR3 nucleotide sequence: TGTGCCAGCAGCCCCCTTACGGGCACTGAAGCTTTCTTT. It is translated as CASSPLTGTEAFF.

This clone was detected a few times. The CDR3 nucleotides are TGCGCCACCAAACGGTCTATGAACACTGAAGCTTTCTTT. Protein: CATKRSMNTEAFF. J is TRBJ1-1 and V is TRBV5-1; no definite D call. The germline V and J ends were trimmed by 9 bases and 0 bases, with 12 bases remaining between them. CDR3 size: 13 residues. Germline assignment: CDR1 SGHRS and CDR2 YFSETQ.

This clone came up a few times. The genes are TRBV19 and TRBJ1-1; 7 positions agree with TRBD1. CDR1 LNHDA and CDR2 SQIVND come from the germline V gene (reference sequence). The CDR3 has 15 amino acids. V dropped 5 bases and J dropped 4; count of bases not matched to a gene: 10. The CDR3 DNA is TGTGCCAGTAGTCCCGGACAGGCGTGGGGCACTGAAGCTTTCTTT. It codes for CASSPGQAWGTEAFF. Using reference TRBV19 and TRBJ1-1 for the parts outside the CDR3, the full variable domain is DGGITQSPKYLFRKEGQNVTLSCEQNLNHDAMYWYRQDPGQGLRLIYYSQIVNDFQKGDIAEGYSVSREKKESFPLTVTSAQKNPTAFYLCASSPGQAWGTEAFFGQGTRLTVV.

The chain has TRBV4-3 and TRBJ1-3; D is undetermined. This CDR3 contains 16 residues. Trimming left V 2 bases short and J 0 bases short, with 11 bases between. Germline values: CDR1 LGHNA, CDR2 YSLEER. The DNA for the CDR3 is TGCGCCAGCAGCCAAATAGGACTAACCTCTGGAAACACCATATATTTT. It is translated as CASSQIGLTSGNTIYF.

In DNA form, the CDR3 reads TGTGCCAGCAGCGACCTCCAGGGACTAGCGGGGGGGCCTGCTAGCACAGATACGCAGTATTTT. Protein sequence: CASSDLQGLAGGPASTDTQYF. This chain uses TRBV3-1 (or the pseudogene TRBV3-2) with TRBJ2-3; TRBD2 matches 16 bases. The germline CDR1 and CDR2 sequences are LGHDT and YNNKEL (reference sequence). V trimming: 5 bases; J trimming: 0 bases; junction bases outside the gene matches: 14. CDR3 length: 21 residues.

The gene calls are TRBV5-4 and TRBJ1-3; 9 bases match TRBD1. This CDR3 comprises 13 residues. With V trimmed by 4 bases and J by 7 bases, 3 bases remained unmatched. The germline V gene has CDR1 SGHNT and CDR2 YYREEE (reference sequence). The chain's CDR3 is CASSGTGWNTIYF. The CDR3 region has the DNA TGTGCCAGCAGCGGGACAGGGTGGAACACCATATATTTT.

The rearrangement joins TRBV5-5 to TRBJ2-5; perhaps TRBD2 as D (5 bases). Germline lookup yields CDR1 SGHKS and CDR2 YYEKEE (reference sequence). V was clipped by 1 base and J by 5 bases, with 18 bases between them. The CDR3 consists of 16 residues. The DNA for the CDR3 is TGTGCCAGCAGCTTGCAGGATAGCGCTTCCGGGGAGACCCAGTACTTC. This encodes CASSLQDSASGETQYF.

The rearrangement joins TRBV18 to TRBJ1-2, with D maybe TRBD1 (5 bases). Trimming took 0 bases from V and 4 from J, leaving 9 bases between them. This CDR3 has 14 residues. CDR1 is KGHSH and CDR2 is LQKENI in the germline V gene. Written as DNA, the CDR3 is TGTGCCAGCTCACCACCGACAGTCCTCTATGGCTACACCTTC. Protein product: CASSPPTVLYGYTF.

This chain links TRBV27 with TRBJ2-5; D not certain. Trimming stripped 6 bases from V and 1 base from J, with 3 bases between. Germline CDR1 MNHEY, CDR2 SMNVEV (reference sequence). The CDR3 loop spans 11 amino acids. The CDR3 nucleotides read TGTGCCAGCAGACTCCAAGAGACCCAGTACTTC. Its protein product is CASRLQETQYF.

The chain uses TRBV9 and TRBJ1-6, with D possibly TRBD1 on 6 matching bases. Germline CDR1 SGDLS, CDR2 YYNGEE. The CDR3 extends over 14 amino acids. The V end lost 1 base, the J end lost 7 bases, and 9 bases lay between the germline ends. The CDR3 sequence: CASSVQGLNSPLHF. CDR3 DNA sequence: TGTGCCAGCAGCGTACAGGGGCTGAATTCACCCCTCCACTTT.

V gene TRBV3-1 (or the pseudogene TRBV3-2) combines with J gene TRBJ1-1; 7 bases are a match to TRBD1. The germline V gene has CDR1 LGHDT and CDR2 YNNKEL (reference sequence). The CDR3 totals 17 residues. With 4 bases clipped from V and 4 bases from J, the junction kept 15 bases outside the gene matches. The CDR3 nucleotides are TGTGCCAGCAGCCCCGACAGGGTGAAGAGCAGGACCACTGAAGCTTTCTTT. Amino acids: CASSPDRVKSRTTEAFF.

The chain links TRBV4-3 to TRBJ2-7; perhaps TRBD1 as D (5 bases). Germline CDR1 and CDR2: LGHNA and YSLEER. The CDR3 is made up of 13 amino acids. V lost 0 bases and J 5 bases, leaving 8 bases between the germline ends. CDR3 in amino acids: CASSQDWGDEQYF. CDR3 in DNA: TGCGCCAGCAGCCAAGATTGGGGCGACGAGCAGTACTTC.

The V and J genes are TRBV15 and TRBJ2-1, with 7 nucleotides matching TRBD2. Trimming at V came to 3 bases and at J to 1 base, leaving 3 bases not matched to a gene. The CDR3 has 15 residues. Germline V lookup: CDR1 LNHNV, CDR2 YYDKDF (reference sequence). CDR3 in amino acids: CATSRTSRSYNEQFF. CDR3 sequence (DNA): TGTGCCACCAGCAGGACTAGCAGGTCCTACAATGAGCAGTTCTTC.

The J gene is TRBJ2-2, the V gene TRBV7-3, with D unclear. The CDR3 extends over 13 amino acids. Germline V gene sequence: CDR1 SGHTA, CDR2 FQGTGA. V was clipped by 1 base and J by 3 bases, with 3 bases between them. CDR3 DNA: TGTGCCAGCAGCTTAAGAGACACCGGGGAGCTGTTTTTT. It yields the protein CASSLRDTGELFF.

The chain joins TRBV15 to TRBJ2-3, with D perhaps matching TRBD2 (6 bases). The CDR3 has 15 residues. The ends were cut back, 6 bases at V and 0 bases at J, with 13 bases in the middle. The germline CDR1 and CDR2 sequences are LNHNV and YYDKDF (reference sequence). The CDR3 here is CATRRRVSSTDTQYF. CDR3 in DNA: TGTGCCACCAGAAGGAGGGTGTCTAGCACAGATACGCAGTATTTT.

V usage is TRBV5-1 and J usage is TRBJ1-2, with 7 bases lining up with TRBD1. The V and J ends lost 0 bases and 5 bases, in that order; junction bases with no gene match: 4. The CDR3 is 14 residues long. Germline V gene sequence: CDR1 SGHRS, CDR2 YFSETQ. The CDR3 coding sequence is TGCGCCAGCAGCTTGGGTGCAGGGGGGTATGGCTACACCTTC. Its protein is CASSLGAGGYGYTF. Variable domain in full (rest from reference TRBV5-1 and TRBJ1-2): KAGVTQTPRYLIKTRGQQVTLSCSPISGHRSVSWYQQTPGQGLQFLFEYFSETQRNKGNFPGRFSGRQFSNSRSEMNVSTLELGDSALYLCASSLGAGGYGYTFGSGTRLTVV.

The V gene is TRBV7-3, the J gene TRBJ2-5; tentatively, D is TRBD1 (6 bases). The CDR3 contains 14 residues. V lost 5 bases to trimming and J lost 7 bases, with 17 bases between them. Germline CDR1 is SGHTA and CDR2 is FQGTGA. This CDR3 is CASSLQQGSGTQYF. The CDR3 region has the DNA TGTGCCAGCAGCCTACAACAGGGTTCGGGGACCCAGTACTTC.

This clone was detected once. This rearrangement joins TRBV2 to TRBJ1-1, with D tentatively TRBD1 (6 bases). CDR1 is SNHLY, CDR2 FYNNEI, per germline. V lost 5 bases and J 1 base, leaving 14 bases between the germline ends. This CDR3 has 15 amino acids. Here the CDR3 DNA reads TGTGCCAGCAGTTTTACAGGGAATACGAACACTGAAGCTTTCTTT. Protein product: CASSFTGNTNTEAFF.

CDR3 coding DNA: TGTGCCATCAGTGAAAGAGGGGGGAACACTGAAGCTTTCTTT. Translation: CAISERGGNTEAFF. The rearrangement uses TRBV10-3 and TRBJ1-1; D is possibly TRBD1 (6 bases). CDR1 and CDR2 from the germline V gene are ENHRY and SYGVKD. CDR3 length: 14 amino acids. The V end lost 3 bases, the J end lost 1 base, and 9 bases lay between the germline ends.

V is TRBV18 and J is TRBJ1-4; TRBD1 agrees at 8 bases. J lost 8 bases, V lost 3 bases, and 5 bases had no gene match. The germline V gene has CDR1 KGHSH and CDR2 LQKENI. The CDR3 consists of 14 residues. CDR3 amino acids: CASSPQGAVEKLFF. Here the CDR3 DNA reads TGTGCCAGCTCACCCCAGGGGGCCGTGGAAAAACTGTTTTTT. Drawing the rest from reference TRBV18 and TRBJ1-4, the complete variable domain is NAGVMQNPRHLVRRRGQEARLRCSPMKGHSHVYWYRQLPEEGLKFMVYLQKENIIDESGMPKERFSAEFPKEGPSILRIQQVVRGDSAAYFCASSPQGAVEKLFFGSGTQLSVL.

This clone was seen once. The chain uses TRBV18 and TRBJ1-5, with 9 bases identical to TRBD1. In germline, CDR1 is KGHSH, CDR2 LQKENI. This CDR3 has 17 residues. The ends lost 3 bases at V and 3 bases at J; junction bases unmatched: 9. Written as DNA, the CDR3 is TGTGCCAGCTCACCTCTCGCGGGACAGGGTCCCAATCAGCCCCAGCATTTT. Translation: CASSPLAGQGPNQPQHF. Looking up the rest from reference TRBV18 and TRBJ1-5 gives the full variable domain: NAGVMQNPRHLVRRRGQEARLRCSPMKGHSHVYWYRQLPEEGLKFMVYLQKENIIDESGMPKERFSAEFPKEGPSILRIQQVVRGDSAAYFCASSPLAGQGPNQPQHFGDGTRLSIL.

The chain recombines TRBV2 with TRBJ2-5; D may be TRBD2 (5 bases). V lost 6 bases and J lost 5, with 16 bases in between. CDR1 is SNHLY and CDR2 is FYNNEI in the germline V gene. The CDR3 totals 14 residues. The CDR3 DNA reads TGTGCCAGCAGACCGGGTACAGCGGAGGAGACCCAGTACTTC. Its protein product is CASRPGTAEETQYF. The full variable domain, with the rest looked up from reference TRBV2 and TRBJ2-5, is EPEVTQTPSHQVTQMGQEVILRCVPISNHLYFYWYRQILGQKVEFLVSFYNNEISEKSEIFDDQFSVERPDGSNFTLKIRSTKLEDSAMYFCASRPGTAEETQYFGPGTRLLVL.

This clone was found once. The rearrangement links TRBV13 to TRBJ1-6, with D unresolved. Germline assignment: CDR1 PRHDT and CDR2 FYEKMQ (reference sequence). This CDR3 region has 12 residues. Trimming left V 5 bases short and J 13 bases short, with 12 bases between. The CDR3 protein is CASSATVGPLHF. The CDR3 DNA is TGTGCCAGCAGCGCCACCGTCGGTCCCCTCCACTTT.

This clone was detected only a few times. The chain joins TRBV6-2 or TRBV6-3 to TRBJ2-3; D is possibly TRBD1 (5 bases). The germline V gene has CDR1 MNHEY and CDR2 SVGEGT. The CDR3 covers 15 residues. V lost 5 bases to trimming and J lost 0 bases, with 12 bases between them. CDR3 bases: TGTGCCAGCAGTAGGGGAACAGGAAGCACAGATACGCAGTATTTT. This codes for CASSRGTGSTDTQYF.